Reported below is one T cell receptor beta chain. Its antigen is unidentified. A much more abundant neighbour one base away suggests this may be a read error. The data are from a study of T cells in Graves' hyperthyroidism and ophthalmopathy. Notes on the study in general: The model forecast ophthalmopathy, anticipating it by a median approximately 6 months before onset.

The investigators amplified TCR beta CDR3 regions from RNA transcripts. Primed by the HTBI set, a first-round RT-PCR was run on the TCR CDR3. TCRdb re-analysed the multiplex PCR reads in MiXCR, keeping a single row per CDR3 protein. The repertoire holds nearly 750,000 distinct CDR3 sequences, roughly a third seen once, with around 32% in the top ten. Looked up from germline, CDR1 is SGHVS and CDR2 is FQNEAQ. The CDR3 has 15 residues. The TCR was taken from a woman in her forties with Graves' hyperthyroidism. The chain carries TRBV7-8 and TRBJ1-1; no definite D call. The sequencing sample was made of blood. This CDR3 reads CASSLASAENTDAFF. The CDR3 nucleotides read TGTGCCAGCAGCTTAGCGTCAGCGGAGAACACTGACGCTTTCTTT.